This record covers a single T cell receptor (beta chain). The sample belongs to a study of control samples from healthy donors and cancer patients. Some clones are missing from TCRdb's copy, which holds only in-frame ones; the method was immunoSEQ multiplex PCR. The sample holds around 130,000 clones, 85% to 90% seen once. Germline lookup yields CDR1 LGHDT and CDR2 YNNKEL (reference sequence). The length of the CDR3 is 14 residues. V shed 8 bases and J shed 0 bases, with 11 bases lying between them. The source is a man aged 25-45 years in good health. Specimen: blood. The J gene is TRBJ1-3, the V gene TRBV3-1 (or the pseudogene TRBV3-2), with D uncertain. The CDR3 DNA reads TGTGCCAGCCGAAACAGAATCTCTGGAAACACCATATATTTT. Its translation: CASRNRISGNTIYF.